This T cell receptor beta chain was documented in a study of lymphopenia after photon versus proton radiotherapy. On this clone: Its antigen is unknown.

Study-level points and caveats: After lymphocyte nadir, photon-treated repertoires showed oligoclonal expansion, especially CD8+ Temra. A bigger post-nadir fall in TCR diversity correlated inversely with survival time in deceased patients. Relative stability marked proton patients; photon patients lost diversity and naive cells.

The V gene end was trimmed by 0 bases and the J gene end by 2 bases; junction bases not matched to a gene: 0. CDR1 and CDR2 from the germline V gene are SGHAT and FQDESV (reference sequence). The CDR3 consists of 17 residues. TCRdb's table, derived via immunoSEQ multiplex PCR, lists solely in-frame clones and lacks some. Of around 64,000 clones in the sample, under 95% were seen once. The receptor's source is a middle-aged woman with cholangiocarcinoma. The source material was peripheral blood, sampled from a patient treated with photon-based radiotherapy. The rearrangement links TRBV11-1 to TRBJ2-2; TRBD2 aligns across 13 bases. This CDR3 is CASSLAGLAGNTGELFF. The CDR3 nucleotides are TGTGCCAGCAGCTTAGCGGGACTAGCGGGAAACACCGGGGAGCTGTTTTTT.